Listed below are T cell receptor beta chains from one sample, sequenced in a study of T cells after yellow fever vaccination. One entry per CDR3 protein results from TCRdb running MiXCR on the 5' RACE reads. The top ten hold more than 35% of the sample, which has tens of thousands of distinct CDR3 sequences, around 7% seen once. This sample comprised CD8+ T cells sorted from PBMCs, obtained on the day of the yellow fever booster vaccination. These receptors originate from a man aged 25 to 45 who received the YFV17D yellow fever vaccine. Each CDR3 is given with its conserved first and last residue. The order of the fields is J gene, clone size, D gene, V gene, CDR3 protein, CDR3 DNA. A D gene is named only where the DNA matches it firmly. The size of a clone is reported for some rows only, either as once, few or many, or as a class for expanded clones.

j_gene: TRBJ2-2; abundance: NA; d_gene: TRBD1; v_gene: TRBV7-9; CDR3aa: CASVEQGRAGELFF; CDR3nt: TGTGCCAGCGTAGAACAGGGGAGAGCCGGGGAGCTGTTTTTT
j_gene: TRBJ1-2; abundance: few; d_gene: TRBD1; v_gene: TRBV4-3; CDR3aa: CASSQQKTGGLPPLDGYTF; CDR3nt: TGCGCCAGCAGCCAACAAAAGACAGGGGGCCTTCCCCCCCTCGATGGCTACACCTTC
j_gene: TRBJ2-5; abundance: few; d_gene: TRBD2; v_gene: TRBV4-3; CDR3aa: CASSQGSGSRETQYF; CDR3nt: TGCGCCAGCAGCCAAGGAAGCGGGAGCCGTGAGACCCAGTACTTC
j_gene: TRBJ2-1; abundance: few; d_gene: TRBD2; v_gene: TRBV9; CDR3aa: CASSASGSYNEQFF; CDR3nt: TGTGCCAGCAGCGCTAGCGGGAGCTACAATGAGCAGTTCTTC
j_gene: TRBJ2-5; abundance: few; d_gene: NA; v_gene: TRBV27; CDR3aa: CASSPGTVNRETQYF; CDR3nt: TGTGCCAGCAGTCCCGGGACCGTCAACCGAGAGACCCAGTACTTC
j_gene: TRBJ2-1; abundance: many; d_gene: TRBD2; v_gene: TRBV7-6; CDR3aa: CASSSGTSGGDEQFF; CDR3nt: TGTGCCAGCAGCTCCGGGACTAGCGGGGGGGATGAGCAGTTCTTC
j_gene: TRBJ2-3; abundance: NA; d_gene: NA; v_gene: TRBV7-9; CDR3aa: CASSSGSDTQYF; CDR3nt: TGTGCCAGCAGCTCTGGCAGTGATACGCAGTATTTT
j_gene: TRBJ2-3; abundance: NA; d_gene: TRBD2; v_gene: TRBV23-1; CDR3aa: CASTSQTSGYYTDTQYF; CDR3nt: TGCGCCAGCACCTCCCAAACTAGCGGGTACTACACAGATACGCAGTATTTT
j_gene: TRBJ2-5; abundance: many; d_gene: TRBD2; v_gene: TRBV7-2; CDR3aa: CASSLELAVYETQYF; CDR3nt: TGTGCCAGCAGCTTAGAACTAGCGGTTTATGAGACCCAGTACTTC
j_gene: TRBJ2-7; abundance: many; d_gene: NA; v_gene: TRBV4-2; CDR3aa: CASSLNRGGAYEQYF; CDR3nt: TGTGCCAGCAGCCTTAACAGGGGGGGGGCCTACGAGCAGTACTTC
j_gene: TRBJ2-7; abundance: NA; d_gene: TRBD1; v_gene: TRBV29-1; CDR3aa: CSSGGAEVNEQYF; CDR3nt: TGCAGCTCAGGGGGCGCGGAGGTCAACGAGCAGTACTTC
j_gene: TRBJ2-1; abundance: few; d_gene: NA; v_gene: TRBV9; CDR3aa: CASSVAGVDEQFF; CDR3nt: TGTGCCAGCAGCGTAGCTGGGGTCGATGAGCAGTTCTTC